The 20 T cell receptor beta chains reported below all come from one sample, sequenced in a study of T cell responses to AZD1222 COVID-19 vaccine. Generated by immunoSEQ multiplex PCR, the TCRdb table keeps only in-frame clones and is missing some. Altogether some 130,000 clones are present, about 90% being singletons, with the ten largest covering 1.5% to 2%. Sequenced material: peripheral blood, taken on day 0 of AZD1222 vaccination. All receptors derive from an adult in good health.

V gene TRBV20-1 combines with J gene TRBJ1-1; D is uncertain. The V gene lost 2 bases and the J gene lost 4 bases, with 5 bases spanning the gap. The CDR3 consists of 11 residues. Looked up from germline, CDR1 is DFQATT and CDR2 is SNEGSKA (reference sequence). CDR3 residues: CSARKGTEAFF. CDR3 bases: TGCAGTGCTAGAAAAGGCACTGAAGCTTTCTTT.

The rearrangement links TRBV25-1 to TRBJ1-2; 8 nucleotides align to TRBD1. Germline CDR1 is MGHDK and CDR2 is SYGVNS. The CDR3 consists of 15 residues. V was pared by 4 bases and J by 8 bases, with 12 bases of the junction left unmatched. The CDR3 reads CASSAPGQDFRGYTF. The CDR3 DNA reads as TGTGCCAGCAGTGCCCCGGGACAGGACTTTCGAGGCTACACCTTC.

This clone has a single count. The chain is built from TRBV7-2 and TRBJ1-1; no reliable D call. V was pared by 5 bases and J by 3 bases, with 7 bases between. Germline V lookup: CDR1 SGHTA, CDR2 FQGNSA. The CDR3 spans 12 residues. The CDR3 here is CASSPAYTEAFF. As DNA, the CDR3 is TGTGCCAGCAGCCCGGCGTACACTGAAGCTTTCTTT.

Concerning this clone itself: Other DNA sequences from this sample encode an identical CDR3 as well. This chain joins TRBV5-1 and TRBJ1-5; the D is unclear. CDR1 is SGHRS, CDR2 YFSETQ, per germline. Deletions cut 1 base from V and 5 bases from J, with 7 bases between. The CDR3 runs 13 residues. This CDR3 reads CASSLRGDQPQHF. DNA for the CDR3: TGCGCCAGCAGCTTGCGGGGTGATCAGCCCCAGCATTTT.

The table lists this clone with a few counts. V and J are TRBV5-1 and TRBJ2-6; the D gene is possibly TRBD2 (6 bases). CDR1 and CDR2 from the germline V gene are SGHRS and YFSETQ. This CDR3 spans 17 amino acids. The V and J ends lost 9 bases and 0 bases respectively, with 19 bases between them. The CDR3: CATHGGSSNSGANVLTF. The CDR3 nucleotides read TGCGCCACCCACGGGGGTAGTTCCAACTCTGGGGCCAACGTCCTGACTTTC.

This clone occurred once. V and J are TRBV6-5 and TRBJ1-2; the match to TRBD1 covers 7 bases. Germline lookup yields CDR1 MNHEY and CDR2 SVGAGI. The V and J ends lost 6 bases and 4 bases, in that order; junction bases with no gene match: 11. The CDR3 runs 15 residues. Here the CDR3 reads CASRGRTGRVYGYTF. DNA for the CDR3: TGTGCCAGCAGGGGAAGGACAGGAAGGGTCTATGGCTACACCTTC.

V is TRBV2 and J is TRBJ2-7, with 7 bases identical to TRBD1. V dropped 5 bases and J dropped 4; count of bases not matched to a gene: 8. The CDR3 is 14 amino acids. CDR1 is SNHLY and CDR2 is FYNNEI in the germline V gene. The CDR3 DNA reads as TGTGCCAGCAGTCTCACAGGGGATTGGTACGAGCAGTACTTC. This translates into CASSLTGDWYEQYF.

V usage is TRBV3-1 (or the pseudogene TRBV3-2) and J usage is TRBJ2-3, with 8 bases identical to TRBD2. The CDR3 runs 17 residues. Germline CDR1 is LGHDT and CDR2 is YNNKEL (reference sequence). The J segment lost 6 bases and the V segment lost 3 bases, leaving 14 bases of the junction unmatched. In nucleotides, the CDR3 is TGTGCCAGCAGCCAGACAAAACTAGCGGTCGAAAGCGATACGCAGTATTTT. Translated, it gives CASSQTKLAVESDTQYF.

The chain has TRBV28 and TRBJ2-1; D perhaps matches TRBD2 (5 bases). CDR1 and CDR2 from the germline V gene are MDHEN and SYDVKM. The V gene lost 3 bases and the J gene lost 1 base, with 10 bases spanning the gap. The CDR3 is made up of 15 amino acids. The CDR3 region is CASSFSGVSYNEQFF. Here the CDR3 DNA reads TGTGCCAGCAGTTTCTCCGGGGTGTCCTACAATGAGCAGTTCTTC.

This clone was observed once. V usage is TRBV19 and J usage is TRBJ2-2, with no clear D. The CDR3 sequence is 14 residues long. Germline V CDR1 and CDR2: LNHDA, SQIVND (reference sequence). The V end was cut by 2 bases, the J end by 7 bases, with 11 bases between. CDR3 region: CASSILGKSGELFF. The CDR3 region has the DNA TGTGCCAGTAGTATATTAGGAAAGAGCGGGGAGCTGTTTTTT.

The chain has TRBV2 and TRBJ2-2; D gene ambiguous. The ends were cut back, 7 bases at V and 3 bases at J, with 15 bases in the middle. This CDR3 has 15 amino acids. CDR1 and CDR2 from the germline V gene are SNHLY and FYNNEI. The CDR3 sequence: CASTTMALDTGELFF. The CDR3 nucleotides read TGTGCCAGCACTACAATGGCGTTGGACACCGGGGAGCTGTTTTTT.

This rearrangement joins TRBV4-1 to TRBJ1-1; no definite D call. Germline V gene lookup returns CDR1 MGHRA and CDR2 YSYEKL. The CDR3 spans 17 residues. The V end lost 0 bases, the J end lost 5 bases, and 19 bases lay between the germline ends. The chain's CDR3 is CASSQEYREGWETEAFF. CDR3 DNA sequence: TGCGCCAGCAGCCAAGAGTACCGGGAGGGCTGGGAAACTGAAGCTTTCTTT.

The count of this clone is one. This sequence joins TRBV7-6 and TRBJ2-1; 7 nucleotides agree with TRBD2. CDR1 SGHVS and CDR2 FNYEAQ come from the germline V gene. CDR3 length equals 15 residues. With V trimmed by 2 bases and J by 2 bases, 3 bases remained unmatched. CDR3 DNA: TGTGCCAGCAGCTTATCTAGCGGTCCCTACAATGAGCAGTTCTTC. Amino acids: CASSLSSGPYNEQFF.

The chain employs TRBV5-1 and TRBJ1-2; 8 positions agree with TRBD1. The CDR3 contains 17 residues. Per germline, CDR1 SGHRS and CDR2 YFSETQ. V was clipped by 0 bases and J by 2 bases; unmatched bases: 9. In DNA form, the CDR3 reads TGCGCCAGCAGCTTGGTAGGGACAGGTTATAGCAACTATGGCTACACCTTC. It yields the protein CASSLVGTGYSNYGYTF.

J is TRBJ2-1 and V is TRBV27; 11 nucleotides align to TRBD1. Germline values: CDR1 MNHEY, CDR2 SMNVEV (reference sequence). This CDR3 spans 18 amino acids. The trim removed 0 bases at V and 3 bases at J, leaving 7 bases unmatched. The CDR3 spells CASSLSFGGQGVYNEQFF. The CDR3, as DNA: TGTGCCAGCAGTTTATCGTTTGGGGGACAGGGGGTCTACAATGAGCAGTTCTTC.

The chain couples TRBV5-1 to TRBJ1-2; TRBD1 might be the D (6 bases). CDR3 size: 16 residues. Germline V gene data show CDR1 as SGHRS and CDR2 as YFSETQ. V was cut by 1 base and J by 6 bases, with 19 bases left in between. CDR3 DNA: TGCGCCAGCAGCTTGAGAGTGGGGGCCCAAGGGGATGGCTACACCTTC. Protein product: CASSLRVGAQGDGYTF.

CDR3 sequence: CSVEEVVGETQYF. CDR3 DNA sequence: TGCAGCGTTGAAGAAGTGGTTGGAGAGACCCAGTACTTC. The chain recombines TRBV29-1 with TRBJ2-5; D is ambiguous. The CDR3 sequence is 13 residues long. Trimming took off 0 bases at V and 4 bases at J, with 9 bases between the two ends. CDR1 is SQVTM and CDR2 is ANQGSEA in the germline V gene.

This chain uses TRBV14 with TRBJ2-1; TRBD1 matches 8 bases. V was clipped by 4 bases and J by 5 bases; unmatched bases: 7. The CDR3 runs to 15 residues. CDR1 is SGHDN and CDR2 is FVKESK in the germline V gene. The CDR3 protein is CASSPDRVFDNEQFF. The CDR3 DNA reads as TGTGCCAGCAGCCCGGACAGGGTTTTTGACAATGAGCAGTTCTTC.

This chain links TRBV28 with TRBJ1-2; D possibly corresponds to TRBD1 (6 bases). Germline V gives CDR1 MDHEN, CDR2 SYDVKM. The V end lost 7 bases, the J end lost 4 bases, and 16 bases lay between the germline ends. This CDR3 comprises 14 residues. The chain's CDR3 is CASKRDTYGYGYTF. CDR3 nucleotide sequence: TGTGCCAGCAAAAGGGACACCTATGGCTATGGCTACACCTTC.

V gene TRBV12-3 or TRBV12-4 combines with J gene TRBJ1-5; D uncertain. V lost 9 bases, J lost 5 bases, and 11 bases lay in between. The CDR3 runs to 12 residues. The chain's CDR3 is CASKNGDQPQHF. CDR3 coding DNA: TGTGCCAGTAAGAATGGGGATCAGCCCCAGCATTTT.